One sample yielded the 30 T cell receptor beta chains listed below, sequenced in a study of T cells in Graves' hyperthyroidism and ophthalmopathy. Researchers took RNA transcripts and amplified the TCR beta CDR3 regions from them. The HTBI primer set served for first-round RT-PCR of the TCR CDR3. TCRdb recomputed calls from the multiplex PCR reads with MiXCR, one row per CDR3 protein. Among around 340,000 distinct CDR3 sequences listed, less than 20% were seen once. The sequenced sample was blood. These receptors originate from a woman aged 40 to 50 with Graves' ophthalmopathy.

Many counts were recorded for this clonotype. The J gene is TRBJ1-2, the V gene TRBV27; 9 positions match TRBD1. The CDR3 covers 15 residues. V shed 6 bases and J 5 bases; nucleotides not matched to a gene: 10. In germline, CDR1 is MNHEY, CDR2 SMNVEV (reference sequence). CDR3 DNA sequence: TGTGCCAGCAGCCGCGCCGGGACAGGGTTATATGGCTACACCTTC. This encodes CASSRAGTGLYGYTF.

This clonotype occurred many times. The chain couples TRBV27 to TRBJ1-1; a weak D match, TRBD1 (6 bases). CDR3 length: 14 amino acids. Looked up from germline, CDR1 is MNHEY and CDR2 is SMNVEV (reference sequence). V lost 6 bases and J lost 6, with 17 bases in between. The CDR3 sequence: CASRRAGVFSEAFF. The CDR3 bases are TGTGCCAGCAGAAGAGCAGGGGTTTTTTCTGAAGCTTTCTTT.

The table lists this clonotype with many counts. V gene TRBV19 combines with J gene TRBJ1-2; D perhaps matches TRBD1 (5 bases). V lost 5 bases, J lost 3 bases, and 16 bases lay in between. The length of the CDR3 is 15 residues. Germline loops: CDR1 LNHDA, CDR2 SQIVND (reference sequence). CDR3 nucleotide sequence: TGTGCCAGTAGTCTCGGTGGGGCACGGTACTATGGCTACACCTTC. Translated, it gives CASSLGGARYYGYTF.

This clonotype was seen ten or more times. One end of the junction fails to match germline, which may point to a read error. This chain links TRBV5-1 with TRBJ1-1; 9 bases agree with TRBD1. This CDR3 is built from 15 residues. Germline assignment: CDR1 SGHRS and CDR2 YFSETQ. The CDR3 coding sequence is TGCGCCAGCAGTTTGGGGTCGACAGGGGGCACTGAAGCTTTCTTT. Encoded protein: CASSLGSTGGTEAFF. The full variable domain, in which reference TRBV5-1 and TRBJ1-1 provide the parts outside the CDR3, is KAGVTQTPRYLIKTRGQQVTLSCSPISGHRSVSWYQQTPGQGLQFLFEYFSETQRNKGNFPGRFSGRQFSNSRSEMNVSTLELGDSALYLCASSLGSTGGTEAFFGQGTRLTVV.

This clonotype occurred many times. The chain recombines TRBV15 with TRBJ1-5, with D possibly being TRBD1 (6 bases). The germline V gene has CDR1 LNHNV and CDR2 YYDKDF (reference sequence). This CDR3 contains 15 residues. V was pared by 5 bases and J by 6 bases, with 17 bases between. CDR3 protein: CATSPHRGASQPQHF. As DNA, the CDR3 is TGTGCCACCAGCCCCCACCGGGGGGCCAGTCAGCCCCAGCATTTT.

The chain recombines TRBV12-3 or TRBV12-4 with TRBJ1-2; D unresolved. The CDR3 consists of 13 residues. V was shortened by 4 bases and J by 8 bases, with 14 bases between the two germline ends. The CDR3 is CASSSNPMEGYTF. CDR3 in DNA: TGTGCCAGCAGTTCGAATCCTATGGAGGGCTACACCTTC.

Many counts were recorded for this clonotype. The chain employs TRBV12-3 or TRBV12-4 and TRBJ2-2, with TRBD2 identical over 11 bases. V was clipped by 6 bases and J by 5 bases; unmatched bases: 5. There are 15 residues in the CDR3. CDR3 loop: CASSPRTSGTGELFF. CDR3 sequence (DNA): TGTGCCAGCAGCCCTCGGACTAGCGGGACCGGGGAGCTGTTTTTT.

This clonotype was recorded many times. This rearrangement joins TRBV28 to TRBJ2-7, with 11 bases fitting TRBD2. CDR1 is MDHEN and CDR2 is SYDVKM in the germline V gene. This CDR3 has 16 amino acids. V trimming: 6 bases; J trimming: 4 bases; junction bases outside the gene matches: 11. The CDR3 region is CASSPRLAGRIYEQYF. The CDR3 DNA reads as TGTGCCAGCAGCCCCAGACTAGCGGGGAGGATTTACGAGCAGTACTTC. The variable domain in full, with the rest retrieved from reference TRBV28 and TRBJ2-7, is DVKVTQSSRYLVKRTGEKVFLECVQDMDHENMFWYRQDPGLGLRLIYFSYDVKMKEKGDIPEGYSVSREKKERFSLILESASTNQTSMYLCASSPRLAGRIYEQYFGPGTRLTVT.

This clonotype was counted at least ten times. This chain connects TRBV7-9 to TRBJ2-5; D gene uncertain. CDR1 and CDR2 from the germline V gene are SEHNR and FQNEAQ (reference sequence). The V gene lost 5 bases and the J gene lost 1 base, with 11 bases spanning the gap. The CDR3 runs 14 residues. The CDR3 here is CASSLNTLQETQYF. The CDR3 DNA reads TGTGCCAGCAGCCTTAACACCCTCCAAGAGACCCAGTACTTC.

This clonotype was seen at least ten times. V gene TRBV6-1 combines with J gene TRBJ2-7; D is ambiguous. Trimming left V 3 bases short and J 0 bases short, with 9 bases between. The CDR3 loop spans 14 amino acids. CDR1 and CDR2 (germline): MNHNS, SASEGT. CDR3 region: CASSEGVSSYEQYF. Written as DNA, the CDR3 is TGTGCCAGCAGTGAGGGTGTCAGCTCCTACGAGCAGTACTTC.

This clonotype was detected many times. The gene calls are TRBV11-1 and TRBJ2-5; 7 nucleotides line up with TRBD2. With 5 bases clipped from V and 5 bases from J, the junction kept 17 bases outside the gene matches. CDR1 SGHAT and CDR2 FQDESV come from the germline V gene (reference sequence). This CDR3 is 17 amino acids long. The CDR3 nucleotides are TGTGCCAGCAGCCCGACGGGACTAAAAGAACGTAGGGAGACCCAGTACTTC. Amino acids: CASSPTGLKERRETQYF.

This clonotype was counted at least ten times. CDR3 sequence: CSVAITGTGFGEQYF. The CDR3 DNA reads TGCAGCGTGGCCATTACCGGGACAGGGTTCGGGGAGCAGTACTTC. V usage is TRBV29-1 and J usage is TRBJ2-7; TRBD1 matches 9 bases. Germline values: CDR1 SQVTM, CDR2 ANQGSEA. Trimming cost V 6 bases and J 7 bases; bases outside gene matches: 16. The CDR3 is 15 amino acids.

This clonotype occurred a few times. The V call is TRBV19, the J call TRBJ1-1; D remains ambiguous. Germline lookup yields CDR1 LNHDA and CDR2 SQIVND (reference sequence). Trimming took off 7 bases at V and 1 base at J, with 22 bases between the two ends. CDR3 size: 17 residues. In DNA form, the CDR3 reads TGTGCCAGTACGAATTGGCGACTCCAACTGGGGAACACTGAAGCTTTCTTT. It translates to CASTNWRLQLGNTEAFF.

This clonotype was counted at least ten times. The chain recombines TRBV12-3 or TRBV12-4 with TRBJ2-5; TRBD1 is a possible D gene (5 bases). V shed 3 bases and J shed 5 bases, with 13 bases lying between them. This CDR3 is 14 amino acids long. The DNA for the CDR3 is TGTGCCAGCAGTTTTCAGGGTAGTAGGGAGACCCAGTACTTC. Translating gives CASSFQGSRETQYF.

In this sample, this clonotype turned up many times. The gene calls are TRBV27 and TRBJ1-2; TRBD1 might be the D (5 bases). The V end was cut by 6 bases, the J end by 3 bases, with 11 bases between. Germline values: CDR1 MNHEY, CDR2 SMNVEV (reference sequence). The CDR3 sequence is 13 residues long. CDR3 nucleotides: TGTGCCAGCAGGGCGGACATGGACTATGGCTACACCTTC. It translates to CASRADMDYGYTF.

This clonotype was recorded many times. V and J are TRBV2 and TRBJ2-4; D remains ambiguous. The V end lost 4 bases, the J end lost 8 bases, and 12 bases lay between the germline ends. Germline V CDR1 and CDR2: SNHLY, FYNNEI. The CDR3 covers 13 residues. CDR3 loop: CASSGGIRDIQYF. The CDR3 DNA follows: TGTGCCAGCAGTGGGGGAATACGAGACATTCAGTACTTC. Full variable domain (remainder filled in from reference TRBV2 and TRBJ2-4): EPEVTQTPSHQVTQMGQEVILRCVPISNHLYFYWYRQILGQKVEFLVSFYNNEISEKSEIFDDQFSVERPDGSNFTLKIRSTKLEDSAMYFCASSGGIRDIQYFGAGTRLSVL.

This clonotype appeared many times. This chain uses TRBV2 with TRBJ1-1; D not certain. The CDR3 has 22 amino acids. The germline CDR1 and CDR2 sequences are SNHLY and FYNNEI. V lost 0 bases and J lost 0, with 29 bases in between. This CDR3 reads CASSEALSWVGGRYSVNTEAFF. Here the CDR3 DNA reads TGTGCCAGCAGTGAAGCGCTTTCATGGGTTGGAGGTCGCTACAGCGTGAACACTGAAGCTTTCTTT.

The sample holds many counts of this clonotype. This rearrangement joins TRBV30 to TRBJ1-6; the D is unclear. This CDR3 spans 11 amino acids. V lost 2 bases and J lost 7, with 3 bases in between. Germline V gene sequence: CDR1 GTSNPN, CDR2 SVGIG (reference sequence). The CDR3 coding sequence is TGTGCCTGGAGTACGAATTCACCCCTCCACTTT. Amino acid sequence: CAWSTNSPLHF.

V gene TRBV29-1 combines with J gene TRBJ2-4; 11 positions agree with TRBD2. CDR3 size: 16 residues. The ends lost 6 bases at V and 5 bases at J; junction bases unmatched: 12. CDR1 SQVTM and CDR2 ANQGSEA come from the germline V gene. For the CDR3, the DNA is TGCAGCGTCGACACTAGCGGGAGTGAAGATGAAAACATTCAGTACTTC. Its protein product is CSVDTSGSEDENIQYF.

In its sample, this clonotype was seen many times. The rearrangement joins TRBV10-3 to TRBJ1-1; D gene unclear. Germline V gene sequence: CDR1 ENHRY, CDR2 SYGVKD. This CDR3 region has 13 residues. Trimming took off 3 bases at V and 1 base at J, with 6 bases between the two ends. The CDR3 region is CAISELENTEAFF. The CDR3, as DNA: TGTGCCATCAGTGAACTTGAGAACACTGAAGCTTTCTTT.

This clonotype was observed many times. The chain employs TRBV9 and TRBJ2-7; D unclear. There are 14 residues in the CDR3. V was clipped by 0 bases and J by 7 bases, with 14 bases between them. Germline V gene sequence: CDR1 SGDLS, CDR2 YYNGEE. The CDR3 reads CASSVGVKGWEQYF. DNA for the CDR3: TGTGCCAGCAGCGTAGGAGTAAAAGGGTGGGAGCAGTACTTC.

Many counts were recorded for this clonotype. The chain employs TRBV24-1 and TRBJ1-2, with 8 bases that match TRBD1. Germline trimming cut 9 bases from V and 6 bases from J; bases unmatched to any gene: 8. The CDR3 spans 13 residues. CDR1 and CDR2 from the germline V gene are KGHDR and SFDVKD. The CDR3 DNA is TGTGCCACCTCTCGGACAGGGAAGGATGGCTACACCTTC. It translates to CATSRTGKDGYTF.

Comment on this clonotype: It may be a read error: a sequence one base away is much more abundant. V gene TRBV30 combines with J gene TRBJ1-5; 9 positions match TRBD1. Germline CDR1 reads GTSNPN; CDR2 reads SVGIG (reference sequence). V dropped 8 bases and J dropped 5; count of bases not matched to a gene: 7. The CDR3 consists of 13 residues. CDR3 sequence (DNA): TGTGCCCGGAACAGGGGGCAACATCAGCCCCAGCATTTT. It codes for CARNRGQHQPQHF.

The CDR3 bases are TGTGCCAGCAGCTCCGGCTCGGCTAGCGGGGAGCTGTTTTTT. Translated, it gives CASSSGSASGELFF. This sequence joins TRBV28 and TRBJ2-2; no clear D gene. Trimming removed 6 bases from V and 7 bases from J, with 15 bases in between. The germline V gene encodes CDR1 MDHEN and CDR2 SYDVKM. CDR3 length: 14 amino acids.

This clonotype was seen repeatedly, ten times or more. The J gene is TRBJ1-2, the V gene TRBV19; TRBD1 matches 7 bases. There are 17 residues in the CDR3. Germline V CDR1 and CDR2: LNHDA, SQIVND (reference sequence). V lost 4 bases, J lost 4 bases, and 15 bases stayed unmatched. The CDR3 DNA is TGTGCCAGTAGTAACGGGCGGACAGGACGACGGGGCTATGGCTACACCTTC. Its translation: CASSNGRTGRRGYGYTF.

The V call is TRBV28, the J call TRBJ2-7; TRBD1 is a possible D gene (5 bases). Germline assignment: CDR1 MDHEN and CDR2 SYDVKM. This CDR3 is 14 amino acids long. V dropped 5 bases and J dropped 0 bases, with 11 bases sitting between them. The CDR3 DNA reads as TGTGCCAGCAGTGATCCAGGGTCCTCCTACGAGCAGTACTTC. Protein: CASSDPGSSYEQYF.

This clonotype was seen many times. The CDR3 region is CASSFSLEGAGEQYF. The CDR3 bases are TGTGCCAGCAGTTTTTCCCTGGAGGGGGCGGGCGAGCAGTACTTC. The chain is built from TRBV27 and TRBJ2-7; perhaps TRBD1 as D (7 bases). CDR3 length equals 15 residues. Trimming cost V 3 bases and J 6 bases, with 18 bases left between them. Germline V gene data show CDR1 as MNHEY and CDR2 as SMNVEV (reference sequence).

This clonotype was seen repeatedly, ten times or more. J is TRBJ2-5 and V is TRBV28, with D possibly TRBD1 on 6 matching bases. CDR1 is MDHEN, CDR2 SYDVKM, per germline. The CDR3 length is 15 residues. V gave up 4 bases and J gave up 1 base, with 13 bases separating them. CDR3 DNA: TGTGCCAGCAGTTCTAACACAGGGCTCCAAGAGACCCAGTACTTC. As protein: CASSSNTGLQETQYF.

This clonotype has at least ten counts. The chain carries TRBV27 and TRBJ2-7, with D possibly being TRBD1 or TRBD2 (7 bases each). In germline, CDR1 is MNHEY, CDR2 SMNVEV (reference sequence). V lost 9 bases to trimming and J lost 0 bases, with 24 bases between them. The CDR3 sequence is 17 residues long. This CDR3 is CARRGRGLAVISYEQYF. The CDR3 DNA is TGTGCCAGAAGAGGTAGGGGGCTAGCGGTAATCTCCTACGAGCAGTACTTC.

This clonotype appeared a few times. This rearrangement joins TRBV27 to TRBJ1-1; possibly TRBD1 for D (5 bases). The V and J ends lost 6 bases and 0 bases respectively, with 11 bases between them. Germline loops: CDR1 MNHEY, CDR2 SMNVEV (reference sequence). The CDR3 runs to 14 residues. This CDR3 is CASSQGNMNTEAFF. The CDR3 DNA reads as TGTGCCAGCAGCCAGGGTAATATGAACACTGAAGCTTTCTTT.